This T cell receptor (beta chain) was documented in a study of blood T cell repertoires in COVID-19. Study information: There were acute and convalescent COVID-19 samples, and they came from the United States, Italy and Spain. PBMCs, B-cell-depleted T cells, or T cells were the source of the cDNA or gDNA that made up the material.

The CDR3 extends over 13 amino acids. Germline V gene data show CDR1 as GTSNPN and CDR2 as SVGIG (reference sequence). Trimming cost V 6 bases and J 5 bases, with 13 bases left between them. In the study's own analysis: How many nucleated cells were present was estimated from reference gene primer amplification. Generated by immunoSEQ multiplex PCR, the TCRdb table keeps only in-frame clones and is missing some. The V and J calls and clone size come from that table; D and trimming were worked out from the DNA. The sample consists of roughly 160,000 clones, 81% of them appearing once. The material sequenced was PBMCs or T cells enriched from blood (not recorded which). The clonotype originates from a woman in her 40s with acute COVID-19. The genes are TRBV30 and TRBJ2-2; D unclear. The CDR3 DNA is TGTGCCTGTGCGGTGACGGAAACCGGGGAGCTGTTTTTT. Amino acid sequence: CACAVTETGELFF.